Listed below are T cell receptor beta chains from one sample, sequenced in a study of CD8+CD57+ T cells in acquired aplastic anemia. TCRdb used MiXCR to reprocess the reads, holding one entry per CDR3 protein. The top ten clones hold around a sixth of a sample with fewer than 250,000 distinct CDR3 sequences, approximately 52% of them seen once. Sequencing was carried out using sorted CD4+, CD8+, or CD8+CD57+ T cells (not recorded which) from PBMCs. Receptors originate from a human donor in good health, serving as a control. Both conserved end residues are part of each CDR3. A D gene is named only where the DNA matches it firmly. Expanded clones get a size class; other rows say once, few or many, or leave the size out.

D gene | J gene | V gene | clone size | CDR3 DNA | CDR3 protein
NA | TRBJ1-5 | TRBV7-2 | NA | TGTGCCAGCAGCTTAATGGAAGGCAATCAGCCCCAGCATTTT | CASSLMEGNQPQHF
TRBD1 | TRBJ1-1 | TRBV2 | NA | TGTGCCAGCAGTCGACAGGGGGCCTTGAACACTGAAGCTTTCTTT | CASSRQGALNTEAFF
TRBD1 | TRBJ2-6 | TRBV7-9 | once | TGTGCCAGCAGCGGGACAGGGGATGGGGCCAACGTCCTGACTTTC | CASSGTGDGANVLTF
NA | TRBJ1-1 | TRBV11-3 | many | TGTGCCAGCAGCTCATCGGGACCTATGTCCGAAGCTTTCTTT | CASSSSGPMSEAFF
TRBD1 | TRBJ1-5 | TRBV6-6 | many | TGTGCCAGCAGTTTCTTGGACAGGTCTGGTTTCTATAGCAATCAGCCCCAGCATTTT | CASSFLDRSGFYSNQPQHF
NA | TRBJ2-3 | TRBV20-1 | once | TGCAGTGCTAGAGATCAGGTGGTGCTTTCGAATACGCAGTATTTT | CSARDQVVLSNTQYF
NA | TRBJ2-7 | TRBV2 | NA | TGTGCCAGCAGTCCGTCAGGGGGGAACGAGCAGTACTTC | CASSPSGGNEQYF
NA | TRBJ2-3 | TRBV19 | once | TGTGCCAGTAGTACGACCGAACCCTACACAGATACGCAGTATTTT | CASSTTEPYTDTQYF
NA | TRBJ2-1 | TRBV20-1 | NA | TGCAGTGCTAGCGGGCAGCTAAATGAGCAGTTCTTC | CSASGQLNEQFF
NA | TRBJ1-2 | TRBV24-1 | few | TGTGCCACCAGGGACAGCCGCCCTAACTATGGCTACACCTTC | CATRDSRPNYGYTF
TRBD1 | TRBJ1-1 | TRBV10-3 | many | TGTGCCATCAGTGAACAGGGGGACACTGAAGCTTTCTTT | CAISEQGDTEAFF
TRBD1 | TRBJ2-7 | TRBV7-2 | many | TGTGCCAGCAGCCCCTATACAGGGGCCTACGAGCAGTACTTC | CASSPYTGAYEQYF
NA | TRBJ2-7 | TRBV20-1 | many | TGCAGTGCTATCGACCGGTCCTACGAGCAGTACTTC | CSAIDRSYEQYF
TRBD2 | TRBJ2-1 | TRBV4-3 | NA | TGCGCCAGCAGCCCCTGGACTAGCGGGGGCACAGATACGCAGTTCTTC | CASSPWTSGGTDTQFF
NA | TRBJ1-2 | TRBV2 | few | TGTGCCAGCAGGACATCCCACTATGGCTACACCTTC | CASRTSHYGYTF
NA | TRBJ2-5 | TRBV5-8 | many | TGTGCCAGCAGCTCCCCCGACAGGATTCAGTACCAAGAGACCCAGTACTTC | CASSSPDRIQYQETQYF
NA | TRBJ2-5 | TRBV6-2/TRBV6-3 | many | TGTGCCAGCAGTTATGGACAAGAGACCCAGTACTTC | CASSYGQETQYF
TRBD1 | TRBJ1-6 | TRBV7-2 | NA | TGTGCCAGCAGCTTACGGACAGGGATTAATTCACCCCTCCACTTT | CASSLRTGINSPLHF
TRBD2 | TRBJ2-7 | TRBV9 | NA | TGTGCCAGCAGCGTAGTCCCTAGCGGGGTAGACGAGCAGTACTTC | CASSVVPSGVDEQYF
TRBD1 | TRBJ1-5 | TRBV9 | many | TGTGCCAGAGACAGGGGTAATCAGCCCCAGCATTTT | CARDRGNQPQHF
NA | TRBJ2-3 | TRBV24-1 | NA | TGTGCCACCAGTCCCGGGGACCTCGACTATACGCAGTATTTT | CATSPGDLDYTQYF
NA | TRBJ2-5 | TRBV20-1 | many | TGCAGTGCGGCCCTGTACCAAGAGACCCAGTACTTC | CSAALYQETQYF
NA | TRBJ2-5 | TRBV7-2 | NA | TGTGCCAGCAGCTTGCCAGAGGAAAAGACCCAGTACTTC | CASSLPEEKTQYF
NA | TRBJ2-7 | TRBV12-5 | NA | TGTGCCAGCCGACCCGGGTCCGGGCCTTACGAGCAGTACTTC | CASRPGSGPYEQYF
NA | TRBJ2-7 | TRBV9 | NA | TGTGCCAGCAGCTTAAGACGGGGCATGGGGGAGCAGTACTTC | CASSLRRGMGEQYF
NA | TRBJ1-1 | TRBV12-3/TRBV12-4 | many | TGTGCCAGCAGTCCGGGACCTCCTCTCACTGAAGCTTTCTTT | CASSPGPPLTEAFF
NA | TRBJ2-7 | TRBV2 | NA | TGTGCCAGCAGTGTGCAGGGACATACCTACGAGCAGTACTTC | CASSVQGHTYEQYF
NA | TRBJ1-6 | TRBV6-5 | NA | TGTGCCAGCACCGAACCAGGGGAATCCTATAATTCACCCCTCCACTTT | CASTEPGESYNSPLHF
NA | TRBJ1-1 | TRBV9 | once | TGTGCCAGCAGCGCCGGTAGTGGGGACACTGAAGCTTTCTTT | CASSAGSGDTEAFF
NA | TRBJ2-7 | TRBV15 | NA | TGTGCCACCAGCAGTAGGTCATCCTCCTACGAGCAGTACTTC | CATSSRSSSYEQYF
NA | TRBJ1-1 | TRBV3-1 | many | TGTGCCAGCAGCCCCCGACAGGCTGAAGCTTTCTTT | CASSPRQAEAFF
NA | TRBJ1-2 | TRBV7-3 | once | TGTGCCAGCAGCTTGATACTCCCAGGCGGCTACACCTTC | CASSLILPGGYTF
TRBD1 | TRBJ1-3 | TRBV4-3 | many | TGCGCCAGCAGCCAAGATCTGGGGACAGGGGGTTCTGGAAACACCATATATTTT | CASSQDLGTGGSGNTIYF
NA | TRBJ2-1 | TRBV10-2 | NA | TGCGCCAGCAGTGAGGACAGCTACTCCTACAATGAGCAGTTCTTC | CASSEDSYSYNEQFF
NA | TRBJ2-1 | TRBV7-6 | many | TGTGCCAGCAGCTCAAGGGGGTATGAGCAGTTCTTC | CASSSRGYEQFF
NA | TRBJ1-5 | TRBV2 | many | TGTGCCAGCAGTCACCCGACAGGAGATGTGGGCAATCAGCCCCAGCATTTT | CASSHPTGDVGNQPQHF
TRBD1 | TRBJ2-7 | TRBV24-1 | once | TGTGCCACCAGTCCTACTACTCGACAGGGAACCTACGAGCAGTACTTC | CATSPTTRQGTYEQYF